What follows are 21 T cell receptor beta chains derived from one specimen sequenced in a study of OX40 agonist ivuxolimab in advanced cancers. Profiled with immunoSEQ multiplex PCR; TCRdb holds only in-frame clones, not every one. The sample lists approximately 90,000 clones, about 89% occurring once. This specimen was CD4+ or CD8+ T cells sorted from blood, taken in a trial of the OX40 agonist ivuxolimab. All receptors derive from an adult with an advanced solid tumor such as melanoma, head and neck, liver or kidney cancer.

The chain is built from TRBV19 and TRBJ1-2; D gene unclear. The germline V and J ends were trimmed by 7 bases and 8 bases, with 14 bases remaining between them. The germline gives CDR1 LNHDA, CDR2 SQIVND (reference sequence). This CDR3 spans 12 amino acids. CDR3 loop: CASTNGGSGYTF. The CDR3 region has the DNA TGTGCCAGTACAAACGGAGGATCCGGCTACACCTTC.

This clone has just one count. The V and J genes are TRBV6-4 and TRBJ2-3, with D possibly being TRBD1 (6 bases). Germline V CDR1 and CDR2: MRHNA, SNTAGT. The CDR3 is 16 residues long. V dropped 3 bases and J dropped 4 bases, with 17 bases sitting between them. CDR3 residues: CASSDYGRDTSDTQYF. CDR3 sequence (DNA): TGTGCCAGCAGTGATTATGGACGGGACACCTCAGATACGCAGTATTTT.

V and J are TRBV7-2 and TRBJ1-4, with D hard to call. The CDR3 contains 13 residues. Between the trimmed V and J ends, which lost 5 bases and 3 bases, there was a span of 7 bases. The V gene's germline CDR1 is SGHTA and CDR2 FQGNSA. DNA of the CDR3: TGTGCCAGCAGCCCTCATCCTAATGAAAAACTGTTTTTT. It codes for CASSPHPNEKLFF.

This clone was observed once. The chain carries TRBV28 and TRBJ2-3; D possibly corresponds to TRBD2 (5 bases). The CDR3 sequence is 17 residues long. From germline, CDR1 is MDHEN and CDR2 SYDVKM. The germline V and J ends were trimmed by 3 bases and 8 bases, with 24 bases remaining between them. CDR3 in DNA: TGTGCCAGCAGTTTTAAGTCTTGGCACGCGATAGAGGGTACGCAGTATTTT. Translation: CASSFKSWHAIEGTQYF. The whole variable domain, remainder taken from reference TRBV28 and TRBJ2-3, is DVKVTQSSRYLVKRTGEKVFLECVQDMDHENMFWYRQDPGLGLRLIYFSYDVKMKEKGDIPEGYSVSREKKERFSLILESASTNQTSMYLCASSFKSWHAIEGTQYFGPGTRLTVL.

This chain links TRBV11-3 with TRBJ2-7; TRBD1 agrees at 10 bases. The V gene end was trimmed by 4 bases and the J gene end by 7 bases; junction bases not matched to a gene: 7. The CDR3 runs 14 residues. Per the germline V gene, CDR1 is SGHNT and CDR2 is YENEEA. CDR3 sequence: CASSSRQGAGEQYF. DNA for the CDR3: TGTGCCAGCAGCTCGCGACAGGGGGCGGGGGAGCAGTACTTC.

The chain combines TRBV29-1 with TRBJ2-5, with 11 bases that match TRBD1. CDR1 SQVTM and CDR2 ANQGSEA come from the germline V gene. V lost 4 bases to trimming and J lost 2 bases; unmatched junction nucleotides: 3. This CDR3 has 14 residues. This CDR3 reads CSVAGTGGQETQYF. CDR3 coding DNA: TGCAGCGTTGCCGGGACAGGGGGACAAGAGACCCAGTACTTC.

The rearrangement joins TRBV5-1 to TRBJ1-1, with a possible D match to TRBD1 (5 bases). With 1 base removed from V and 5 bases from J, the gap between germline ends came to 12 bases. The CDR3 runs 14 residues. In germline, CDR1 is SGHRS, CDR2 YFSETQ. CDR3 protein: CASSLPGRETEAFF. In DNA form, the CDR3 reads TGCGCCAGCAGCTTGCCAGGGAGAGAAACTGAAGCTTTCTTT. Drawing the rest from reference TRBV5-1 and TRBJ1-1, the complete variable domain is KAGVTQTPRYLIKTRGQQVTLSCSPISGHRSVSWYQQTPGQGLQFLFEYFSETQRNKGNFPGRFSGRQFSNSRSEMNVSTLELGDSALYLCASSLPGRETEAFFGQGTRLTVV.

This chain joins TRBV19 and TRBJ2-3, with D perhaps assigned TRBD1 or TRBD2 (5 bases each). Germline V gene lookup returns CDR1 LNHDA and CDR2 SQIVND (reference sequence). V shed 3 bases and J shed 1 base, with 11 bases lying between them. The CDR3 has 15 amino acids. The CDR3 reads CASSIERGRTDTQYF. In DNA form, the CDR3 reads TGTGCCAGTAGTATCGAGAGGGGTCGCACAGATACGCAGTATTTT.

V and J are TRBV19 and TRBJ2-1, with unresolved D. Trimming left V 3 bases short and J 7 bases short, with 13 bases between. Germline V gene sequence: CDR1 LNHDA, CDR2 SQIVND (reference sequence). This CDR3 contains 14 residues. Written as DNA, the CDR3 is TGTGCCAGTAGTATGAGCCACCGTGATAATGAGCAGTTCTTC. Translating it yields CASSMSHRDNEQFF.

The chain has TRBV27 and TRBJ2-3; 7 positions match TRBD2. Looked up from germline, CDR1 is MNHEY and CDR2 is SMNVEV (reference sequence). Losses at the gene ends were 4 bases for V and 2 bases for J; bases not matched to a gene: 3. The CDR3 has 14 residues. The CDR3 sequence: CASSSGRDTDTQYF. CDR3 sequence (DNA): TGTGCCAGCAGTTCAGGGAGGGACACAGATACGCAGTATTTT.

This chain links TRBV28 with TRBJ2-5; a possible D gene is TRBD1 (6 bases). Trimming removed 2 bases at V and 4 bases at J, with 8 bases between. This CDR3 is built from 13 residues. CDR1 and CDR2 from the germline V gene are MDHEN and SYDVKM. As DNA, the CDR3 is TGTGCCAGCAGTTTAGACAGGAGAGAGACCCAGTACTTC. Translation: CASSLDRRETQYF. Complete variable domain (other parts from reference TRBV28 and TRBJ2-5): DVKVTQSSRYLVKRTGEKVFLECVQDMDHENMFWYRQDPGLGLRLIYFSYDVKMKEKGDIPEGYSVSREKKERFSLILESASTNQTSMYLCASSLDRRETQYFGPGTRLLVL.

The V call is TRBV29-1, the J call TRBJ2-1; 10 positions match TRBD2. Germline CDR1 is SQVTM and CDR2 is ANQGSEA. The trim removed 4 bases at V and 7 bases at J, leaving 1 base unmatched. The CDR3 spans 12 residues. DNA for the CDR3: TGCAGCGTTGGACTAGCGGGTAATGAGCAGTTCTTC. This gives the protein CSVGLAGNEQFF.

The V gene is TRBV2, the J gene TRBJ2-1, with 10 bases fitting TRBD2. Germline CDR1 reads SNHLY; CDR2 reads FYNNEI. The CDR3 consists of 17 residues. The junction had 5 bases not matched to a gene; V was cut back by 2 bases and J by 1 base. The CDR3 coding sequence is TGTGCCAGCAGTGAAACTCTAGCGGGGGTATCCTACAATGAGCAGTTCTTC. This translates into CASSETLAGVSYNEQFF.

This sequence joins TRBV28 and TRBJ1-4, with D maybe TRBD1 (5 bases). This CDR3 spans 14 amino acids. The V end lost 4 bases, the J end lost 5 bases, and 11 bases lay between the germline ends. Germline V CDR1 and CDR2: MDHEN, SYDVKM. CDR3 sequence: CASSYRTVNEKLFF. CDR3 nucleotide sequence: TGTGCCAGCAGTTACAGGACGGTAAATGAAAAACTGTTTTTT.

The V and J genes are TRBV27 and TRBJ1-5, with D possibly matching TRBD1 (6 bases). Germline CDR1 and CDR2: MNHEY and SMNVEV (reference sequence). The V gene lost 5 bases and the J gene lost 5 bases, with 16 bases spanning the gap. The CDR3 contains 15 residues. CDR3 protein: CASSPTTGGHQPQHF. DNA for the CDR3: TGTGCCAGCAGTCCGACGACAGGCGGGCATCAGCCCCAGCATTTT.

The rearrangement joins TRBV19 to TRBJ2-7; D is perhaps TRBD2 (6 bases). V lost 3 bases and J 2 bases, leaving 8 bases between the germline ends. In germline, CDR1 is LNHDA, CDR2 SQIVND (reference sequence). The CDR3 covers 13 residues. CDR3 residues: CASSMRGTYEQYF. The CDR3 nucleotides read TGTGCCAGTAGTATGCGGGGAACCTACGAGCAGTACTTC.

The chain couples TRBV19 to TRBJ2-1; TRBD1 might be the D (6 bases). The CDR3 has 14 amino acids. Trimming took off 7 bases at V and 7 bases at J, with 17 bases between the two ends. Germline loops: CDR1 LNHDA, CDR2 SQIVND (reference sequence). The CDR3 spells CASTPRTERNEQFF. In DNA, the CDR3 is TGTGCCAGTACCCCCCGGACAGAGAGGAATGAGCAGTTCTTC. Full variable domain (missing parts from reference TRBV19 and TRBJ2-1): DGGITQSPKYLFRKEGQNVTLSCEQNLNHDAMYWYRQDPGQGLRLIYYSQIVNDFQKGDIAEGYSVSREKKESFPLTVTSAQKNPTAFYLCASTPRTERNEQFFGPGTRLTVL.

The CDR3 DNA is TGTGCCAGCAGTTTTAGCGGGCTTTACAATGAGCAGTTCTTC. Translated: CASSFSGLYNEQFF. This chain connects TRBV27 to TRBJ2-1; 7 positions agree with TRBD2. The CDR3 spans 14 residues. Germline assignment: CDR1 MNHEY and CDR2 SMNVEV (reference sequence). J gave up 4 bases and V 3 bases, and 3 bases lay outside the gene matches.

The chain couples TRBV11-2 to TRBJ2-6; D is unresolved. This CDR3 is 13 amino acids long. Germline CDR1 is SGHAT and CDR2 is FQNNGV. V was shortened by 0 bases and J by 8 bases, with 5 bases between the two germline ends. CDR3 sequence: CASSLDGSNVLTF. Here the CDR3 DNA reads TGTGCCAGCAGCTTAGACGGTTCCAACGTCCTGACTTTC.

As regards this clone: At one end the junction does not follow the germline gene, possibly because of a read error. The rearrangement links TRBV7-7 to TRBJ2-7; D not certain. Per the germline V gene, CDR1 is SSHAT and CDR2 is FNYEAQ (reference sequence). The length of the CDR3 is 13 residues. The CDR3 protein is CASSVGGAYEQYF. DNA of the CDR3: TGTGCTAGCAGCGTTGGCGGAGCCTACGAGCAGTACTTC. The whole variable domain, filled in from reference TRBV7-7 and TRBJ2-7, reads GAGVSQSPRYKVTKRGQDVTLRCDPISSHATLYWYQQALGQGPEFLTYFNYEAQPDKSGLPSDRFSAERPEGSISTLTIQRTEQRDSAMYRCASSVGGAYEQYFGPGTRLTVT.

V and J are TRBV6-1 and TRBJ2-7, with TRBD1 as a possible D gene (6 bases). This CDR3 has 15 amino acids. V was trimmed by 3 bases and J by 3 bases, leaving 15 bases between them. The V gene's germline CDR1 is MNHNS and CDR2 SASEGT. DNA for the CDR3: TGTGCCAGCAGTGACCCCGGGACATCGAACTACGAGCAGTACTTC. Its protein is CASSDPGTSNYEQYF.